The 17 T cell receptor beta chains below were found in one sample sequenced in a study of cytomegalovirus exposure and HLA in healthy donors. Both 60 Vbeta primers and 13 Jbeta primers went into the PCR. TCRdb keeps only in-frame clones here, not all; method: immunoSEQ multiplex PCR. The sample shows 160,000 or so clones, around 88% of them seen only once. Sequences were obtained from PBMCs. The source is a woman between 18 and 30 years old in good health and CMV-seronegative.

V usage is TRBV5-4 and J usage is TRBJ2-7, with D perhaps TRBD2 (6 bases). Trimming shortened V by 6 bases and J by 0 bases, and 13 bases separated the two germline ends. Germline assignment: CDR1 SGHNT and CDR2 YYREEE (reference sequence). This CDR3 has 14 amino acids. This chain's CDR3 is CASTGSGSSYEQYF. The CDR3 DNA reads TGTGCCAGCACCGGCTCCGGGAGCTCCTACGAGCAGTACTTC.

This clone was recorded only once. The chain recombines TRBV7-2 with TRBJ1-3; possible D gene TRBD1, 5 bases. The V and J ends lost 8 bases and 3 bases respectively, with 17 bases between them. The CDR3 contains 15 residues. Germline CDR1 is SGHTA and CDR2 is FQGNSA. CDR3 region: CASHLQSGVGNTIYF. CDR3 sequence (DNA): TGTGCCAGCCACTTGCAATCGGGGGTTGGAAACACCATATATTTT.

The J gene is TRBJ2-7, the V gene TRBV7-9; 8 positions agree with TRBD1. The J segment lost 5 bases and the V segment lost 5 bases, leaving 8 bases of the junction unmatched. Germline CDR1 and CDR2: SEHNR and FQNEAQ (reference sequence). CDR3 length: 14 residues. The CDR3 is CASSTQPTGDEQYF. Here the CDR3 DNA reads TGTGCCAGCAGCACACAACCGACAGGGGACGAGCAGTACTTC.

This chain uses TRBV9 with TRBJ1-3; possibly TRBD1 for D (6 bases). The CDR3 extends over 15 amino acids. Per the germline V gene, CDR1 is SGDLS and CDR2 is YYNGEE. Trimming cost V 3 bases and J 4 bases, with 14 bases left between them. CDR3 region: CASSATGEDGNTIYF. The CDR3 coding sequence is TGTGCCAGCAGCGCGACAGGCGAAGACGGAAACACCATATATTTT.

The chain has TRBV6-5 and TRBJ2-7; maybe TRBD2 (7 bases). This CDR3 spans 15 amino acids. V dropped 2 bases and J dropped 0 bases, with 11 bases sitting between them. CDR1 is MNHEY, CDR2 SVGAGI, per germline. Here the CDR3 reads CASSYLGGRSYEQYF. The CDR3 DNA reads TGTGCCAGCAGTTACCTCGGGGGGCGCTCCTACGAGCAGTACTTC.

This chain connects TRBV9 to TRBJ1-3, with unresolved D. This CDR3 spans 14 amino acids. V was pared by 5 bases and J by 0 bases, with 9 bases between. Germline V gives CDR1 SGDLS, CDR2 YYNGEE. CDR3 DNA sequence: TGTGCCAGCAGGTCAGGTCACTCTGGAAACACCATATATTTT. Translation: CASRSGHSGNTIYF.

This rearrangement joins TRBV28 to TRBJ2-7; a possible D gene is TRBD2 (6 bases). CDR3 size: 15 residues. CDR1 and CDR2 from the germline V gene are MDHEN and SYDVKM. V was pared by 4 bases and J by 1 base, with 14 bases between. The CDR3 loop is CASSYRGRKSYEQYF. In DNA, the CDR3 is TGTGCCAGCAGTTATCGGGGGAGGAAATCCTACGAGCAGTACTTC.

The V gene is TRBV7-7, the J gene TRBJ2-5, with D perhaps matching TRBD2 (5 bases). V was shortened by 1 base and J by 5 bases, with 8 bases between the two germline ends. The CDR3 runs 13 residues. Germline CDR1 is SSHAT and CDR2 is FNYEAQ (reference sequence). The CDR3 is CASSLGAGETQYF. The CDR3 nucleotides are TGTGCCAGCAGCTTAGGCGCGGGCGAGACCCAGTACTTC.

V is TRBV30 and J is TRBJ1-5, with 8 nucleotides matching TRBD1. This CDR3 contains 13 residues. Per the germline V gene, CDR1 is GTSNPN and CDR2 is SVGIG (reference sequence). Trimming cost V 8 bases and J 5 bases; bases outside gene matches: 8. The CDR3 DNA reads TGTGCCCGGGGTGAGGGACAGGATCAGCCCCAGCATTTT. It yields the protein CARGEGQDQPQHF.

CDR3: CTEVQGGNYGYTF. CDR3 coding DNA: TGTACCGAGGTTCAGGGAGGGAACTATGGCTACACCTTC. The J gene is TRBJ1-2, the V gene TRBV7-7; a weak D match, TRBD1 (5 bases). In germline, CDR1 is SSHAT, CDR2 FNYEAQ (reference sequence). The CDR3 sequence is 13 residues long.

CDR3 amino acids: CASSNYRGTDTQYF. The CDR3 DNA follows: TGTGCCAGCAGTAACTACAGGGGTACAGATACGCAGTATTTT. The J gene is TRBJ2-3, the V gene TRBV11-2, with 7 bases identical to TRBD1. The germline gives CDR1 SGHAT, CDR2 FQNNGV. The CDR3 runs 14 residues. Trimming took 6 bases from V and 3 from J; bases not matched to a gene: 6.

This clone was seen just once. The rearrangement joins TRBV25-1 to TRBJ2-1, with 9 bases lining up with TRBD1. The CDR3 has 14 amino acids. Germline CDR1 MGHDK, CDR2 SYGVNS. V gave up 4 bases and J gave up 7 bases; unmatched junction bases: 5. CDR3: CASSGPGQGNEQFF. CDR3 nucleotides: TGTGCCAGCAGTGGACCGGGACAGGGAAATGAGCAGTTCTTC.

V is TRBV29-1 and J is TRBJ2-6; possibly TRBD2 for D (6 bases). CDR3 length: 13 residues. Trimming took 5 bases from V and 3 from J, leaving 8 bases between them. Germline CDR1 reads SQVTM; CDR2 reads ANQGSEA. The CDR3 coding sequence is TGCAGCGTTCCGGGAGTTGGGGCCAACGTCCTGACTTTC. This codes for CSVPGVGANVLTF.

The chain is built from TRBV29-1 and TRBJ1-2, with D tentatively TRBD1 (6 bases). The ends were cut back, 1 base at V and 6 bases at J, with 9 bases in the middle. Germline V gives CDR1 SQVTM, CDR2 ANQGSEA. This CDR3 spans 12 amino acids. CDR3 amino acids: CSVEGQGNGYTF. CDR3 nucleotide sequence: TGCAGCGTTGAAGGCCAGGGGAATGGCTACACCTTC.

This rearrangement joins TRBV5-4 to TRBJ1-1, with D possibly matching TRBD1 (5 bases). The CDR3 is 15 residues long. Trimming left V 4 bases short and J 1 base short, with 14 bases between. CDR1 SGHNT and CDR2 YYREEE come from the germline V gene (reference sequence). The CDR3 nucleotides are TGTGCCAGCAGCGACTTTGTTAGGGGGAACACTGAAGCTTTCTTT. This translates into CASSDFVRGNTEAFF.

CDR3 amino acids: CASSAGGDLDTQYF. The CDR3 DNA is TGTGCCAGCAGTGCCGGGGGGGACCTGGATACGCAGTATTTT. J is TRBJ2-3 and V is TRBV28; 8 nucleotides line up with TRBD2. V shed 5 bases, J shed 6 bases, and the junction held 7 bases outside the gene matches. The CDR3 extends over 14 amino acids. Per the germline V gene, CDR1 is MDHEN and CDR2 is SYDVKM.

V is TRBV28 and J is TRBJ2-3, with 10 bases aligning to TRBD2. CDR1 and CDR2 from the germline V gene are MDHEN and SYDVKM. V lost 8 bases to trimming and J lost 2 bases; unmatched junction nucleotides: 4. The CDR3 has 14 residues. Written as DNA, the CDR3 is TGTGCCAGCGGGCTAGCGGGAGTCACAGATACGCAGTATTTT. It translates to CASGLAGVTDTQYF.